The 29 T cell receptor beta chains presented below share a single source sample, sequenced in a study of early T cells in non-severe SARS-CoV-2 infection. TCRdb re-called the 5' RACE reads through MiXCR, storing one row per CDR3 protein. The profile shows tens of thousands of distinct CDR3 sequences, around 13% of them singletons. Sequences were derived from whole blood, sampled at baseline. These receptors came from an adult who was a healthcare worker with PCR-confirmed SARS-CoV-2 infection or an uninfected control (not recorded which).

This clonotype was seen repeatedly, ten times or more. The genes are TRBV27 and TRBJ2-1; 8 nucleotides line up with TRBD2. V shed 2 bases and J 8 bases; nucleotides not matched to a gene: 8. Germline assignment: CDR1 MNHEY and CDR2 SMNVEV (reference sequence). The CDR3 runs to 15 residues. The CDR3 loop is CASSLGAGGSYEQFF. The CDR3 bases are TGTGCCAGCAGTTTAGGGGCGGGAGGAAGCTATGAGCAGTTCTTC.

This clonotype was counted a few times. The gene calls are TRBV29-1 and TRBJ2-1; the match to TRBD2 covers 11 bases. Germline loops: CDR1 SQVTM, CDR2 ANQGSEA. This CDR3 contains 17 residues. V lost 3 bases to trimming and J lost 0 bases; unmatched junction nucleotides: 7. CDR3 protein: CSVEPSGRRSSYNEQFF. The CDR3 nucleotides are TGCAGCGTTGAGCCTAGCGGGAGGCGTAGCTCCTACAATGAGCAGTTCTTC.

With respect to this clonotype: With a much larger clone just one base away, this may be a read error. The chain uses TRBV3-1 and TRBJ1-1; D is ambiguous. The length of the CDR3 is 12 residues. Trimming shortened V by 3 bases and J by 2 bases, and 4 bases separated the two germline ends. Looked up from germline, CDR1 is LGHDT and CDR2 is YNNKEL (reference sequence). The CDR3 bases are TGTGCCAGCAGCCAGGAAAACACTGAAGCTTTCTTT. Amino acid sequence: CASSQENTEAFF.

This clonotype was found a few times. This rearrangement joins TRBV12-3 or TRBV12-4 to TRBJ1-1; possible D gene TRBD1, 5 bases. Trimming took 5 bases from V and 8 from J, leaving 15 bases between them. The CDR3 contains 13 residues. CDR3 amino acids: CASSRDFVSEAFF. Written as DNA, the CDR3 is TGTGCCAGCAGTCGGGACTTTGTTTCCGAAGCTTTCTTT.

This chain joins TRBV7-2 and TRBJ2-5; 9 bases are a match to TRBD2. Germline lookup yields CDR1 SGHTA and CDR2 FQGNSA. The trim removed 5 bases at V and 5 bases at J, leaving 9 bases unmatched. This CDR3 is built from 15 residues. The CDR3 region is CASSRSGSGGETQYF. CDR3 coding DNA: TGTGCCAGCAGCCGTAGCGGGAGCGGTGGGGAGACCCAGTACTTC. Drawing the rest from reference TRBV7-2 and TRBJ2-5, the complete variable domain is GAGVSQSPSNKVTEKGKDVELRCDPISGHTALYWYRQSLGQGLEFLIYFQGNSAPDKSGLPSDRFSAERTGGSVSTLTIQRTQQEDSAVYLCASSRSGSGGETQYFGPGTRLLVL.

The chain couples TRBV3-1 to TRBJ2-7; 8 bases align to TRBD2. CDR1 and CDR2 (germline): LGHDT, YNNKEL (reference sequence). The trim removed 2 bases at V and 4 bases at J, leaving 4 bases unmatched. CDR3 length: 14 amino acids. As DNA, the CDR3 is TGTGCCAGCAGCCAAATAGCGGGAACTTACGAGCAGTACTTC. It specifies CASSQIAGTYEQYF.

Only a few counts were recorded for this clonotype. The CDR3 region is CSALGAYEQYF. The CDR3 region has the DNA TGCAGTGCCTTGGGGGCCTACGAGCAGTACTTC. The rearrangement uses TRBV20-1 and TRBJ2-7, with D possibly called TRBD1 or TRBD2 (5 bases each). Germline CDR1 reads DFQATT; CDR2 reads SNEGSKA (reference sequence). The CDR3 consists of 11 residues. The V gene lost 6 bases and the J gene lost 2 bases, with 8 bases spanning the gap.

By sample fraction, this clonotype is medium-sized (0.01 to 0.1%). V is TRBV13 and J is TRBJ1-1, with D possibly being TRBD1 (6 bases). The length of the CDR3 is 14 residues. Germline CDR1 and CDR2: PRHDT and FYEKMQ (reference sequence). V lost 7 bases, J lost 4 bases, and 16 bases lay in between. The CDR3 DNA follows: TGTGCCAGCACAGGGGAAGACGGGAGCACTGAAGCTTTCTTT. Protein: CASTGEDGSTEAFF.

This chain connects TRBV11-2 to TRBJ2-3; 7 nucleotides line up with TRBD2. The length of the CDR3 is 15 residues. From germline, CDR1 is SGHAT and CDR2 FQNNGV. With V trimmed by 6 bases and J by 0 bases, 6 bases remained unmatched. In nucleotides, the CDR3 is TGTGCCAGCAGGCACATACTAGCGAGCACAGATACGCAGTATTTT. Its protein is CASRHILASTDTQYF.

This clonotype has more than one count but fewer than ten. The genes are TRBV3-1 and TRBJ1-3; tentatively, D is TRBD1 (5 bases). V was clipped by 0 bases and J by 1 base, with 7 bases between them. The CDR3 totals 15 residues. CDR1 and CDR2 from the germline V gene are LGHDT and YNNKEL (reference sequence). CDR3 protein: CASSQEGASGNTIYF. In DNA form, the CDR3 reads TGTGCCAGCAGCCAAGAAGGGGCTTCTGGAAACACCATATATTTT.

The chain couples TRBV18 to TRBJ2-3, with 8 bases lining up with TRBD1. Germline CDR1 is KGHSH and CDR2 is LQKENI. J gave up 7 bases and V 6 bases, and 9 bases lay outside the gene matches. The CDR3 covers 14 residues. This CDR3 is CASSLGQGMNTQYF. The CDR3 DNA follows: TGTGCCAGCTCCCTAGGACAGGGAATGAATACGCAGTATTTT.

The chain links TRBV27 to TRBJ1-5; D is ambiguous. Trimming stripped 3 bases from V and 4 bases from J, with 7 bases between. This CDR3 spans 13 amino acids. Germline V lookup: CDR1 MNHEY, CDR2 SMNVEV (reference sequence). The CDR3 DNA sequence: TGTGCCAGCAGTTTTCTCGGAAATCAGCCCCAGCATTTT. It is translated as CASSFLGNQPQHF.

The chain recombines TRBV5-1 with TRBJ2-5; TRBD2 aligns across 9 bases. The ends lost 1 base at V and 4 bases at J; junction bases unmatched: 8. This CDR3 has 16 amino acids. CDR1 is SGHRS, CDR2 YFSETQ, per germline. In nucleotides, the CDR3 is TGCGCCAGCAGCTTGCGTCTAGCGGGACGGCCAGAGACCCAGTACTTC. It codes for CASSLRLAGRPETQYF. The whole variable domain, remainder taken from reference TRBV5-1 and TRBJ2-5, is KAGVTQTPRYLIKTRGQQVTLSCSPISGHRSVSWYQQTPGQGLQFLFEYFSETQRNKGNFPGRFSGRQFSNSRSEMNVSTLELGDSALYLCASSLRLAGRPETQYFGPGTRLLVL.

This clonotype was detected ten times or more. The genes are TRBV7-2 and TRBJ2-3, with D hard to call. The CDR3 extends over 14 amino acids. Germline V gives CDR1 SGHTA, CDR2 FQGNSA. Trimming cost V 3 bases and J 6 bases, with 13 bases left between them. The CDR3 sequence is CASSFQRSGDTQYF. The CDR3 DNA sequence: TGTGCCAGCAGCTTTCAACGATCAGGTGATACGCAGTATTTT. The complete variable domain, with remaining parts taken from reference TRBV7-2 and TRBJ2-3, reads GAGVSQSPSNKVTEKGKDVELRCDPISGHTALYWYRQSLGQGLEFLIYFQGNSAPDKSGLPSDRFSAERTGGSVSTLTIQRTQQEDSAVYLCASSFQRSGDTQYFGPGTRLTVL.

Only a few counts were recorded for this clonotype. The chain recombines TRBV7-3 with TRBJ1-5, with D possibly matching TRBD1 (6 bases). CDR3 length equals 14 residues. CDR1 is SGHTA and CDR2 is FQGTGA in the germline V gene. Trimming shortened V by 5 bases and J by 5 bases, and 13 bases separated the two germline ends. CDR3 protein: CASSSRDTYQPQHF. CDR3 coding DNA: TGTGCCAGCAGCAGCCGGGACACCTATCAGCCCCAGCATTTT.

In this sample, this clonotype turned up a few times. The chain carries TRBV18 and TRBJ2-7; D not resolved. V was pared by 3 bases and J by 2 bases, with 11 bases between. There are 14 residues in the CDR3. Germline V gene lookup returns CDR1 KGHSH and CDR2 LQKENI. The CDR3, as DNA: TGTGCCAGCTCACCTGACCCTACAGCCTACGAGCAGTACTTC. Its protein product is CASSPDPTAYEQYF.

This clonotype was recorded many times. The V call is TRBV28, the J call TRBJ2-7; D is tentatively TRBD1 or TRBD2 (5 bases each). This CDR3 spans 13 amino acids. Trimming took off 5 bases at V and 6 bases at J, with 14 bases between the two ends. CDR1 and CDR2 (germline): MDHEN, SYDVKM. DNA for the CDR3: TGTGCCAGCAGTAACCCCGGTGGGGGCGAGCAGTACTTC. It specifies CASSNPGGGEQYF. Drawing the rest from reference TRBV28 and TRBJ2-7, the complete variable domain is DVKVTQSSRYLVKRTGEKVFLECVQDMDHENMFWYRQDPGLGLRLIYFSYDVKMKEKGDIPEGYSVSREKKERFSLILESASTNQTSMYLCASSNPGGGEQYFGPGTRLTVT.

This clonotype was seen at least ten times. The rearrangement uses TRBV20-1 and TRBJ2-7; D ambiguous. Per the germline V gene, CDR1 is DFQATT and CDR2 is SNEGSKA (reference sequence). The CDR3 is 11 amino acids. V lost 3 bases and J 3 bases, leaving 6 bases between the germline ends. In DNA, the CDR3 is TGCAGTGCTAGCCCCAGCTACGAGCAGTACTTC. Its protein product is CSASPSYEQYF.

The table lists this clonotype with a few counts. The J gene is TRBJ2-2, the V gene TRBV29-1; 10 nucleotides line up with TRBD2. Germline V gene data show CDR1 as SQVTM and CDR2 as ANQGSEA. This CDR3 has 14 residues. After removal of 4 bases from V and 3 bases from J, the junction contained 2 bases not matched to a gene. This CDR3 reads CSVVLAGYTGELFF. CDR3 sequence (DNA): TGCAGCGTTGTACTAGCGGGGTACACCGGGGAGCTGTTTTTT.

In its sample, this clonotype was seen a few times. This chain's CDR3 is CASSQDGTGLNTEAFF. The CDR3 DNA sequence: TGTGCCAGCAGCCAAGATGGGACAGGTTTGAACACTGAAGCTTTCTTT. The V gene is TRBV3-1, the J gene TRBJ1-1; 8 bases fit TRBD1. The CDR3 consists of 16 residues. V lost 0 bases to trimming and J lost 0 bases; unmatched junction nucleotides: 3. The germline V gene encodes CDR1 LGHDT and CDR2 YNNKEL (reference sequence).

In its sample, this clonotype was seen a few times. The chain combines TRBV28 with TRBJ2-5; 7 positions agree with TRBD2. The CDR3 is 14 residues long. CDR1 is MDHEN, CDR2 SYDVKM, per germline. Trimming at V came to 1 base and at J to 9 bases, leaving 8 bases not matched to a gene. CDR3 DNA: TGTGCCAGCAGTTTATCATCGGGGGGTAGGCCCCAGTACTTC. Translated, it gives CASSLSSGGRPQYF.

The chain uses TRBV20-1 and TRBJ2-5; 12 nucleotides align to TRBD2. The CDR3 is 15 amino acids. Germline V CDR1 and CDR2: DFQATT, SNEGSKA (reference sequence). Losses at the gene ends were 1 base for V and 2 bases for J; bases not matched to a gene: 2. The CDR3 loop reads CSARGTSGGQETQYF. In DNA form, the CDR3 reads TGCAGTGCTAGAGGAACTAGCGGGGGGCAAGAGACCCAGTACTTC.

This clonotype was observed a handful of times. CDR3 loop: CSARIGTDTQYF. For the CDR3, the DNA is TGCAGTGCTAGAATAGGCACAGATACGCAGTATTTT. The chain is built from TRBV20-1 and TRBJ2-3; D gene unclear. This CDR3 region has 12 residues. Deletions cut 2 bases from V and 1 base from J, with 4 bases between. Germline loops: CDR1 DFQATT, CDR2 SNEGSKA (reference sequence).

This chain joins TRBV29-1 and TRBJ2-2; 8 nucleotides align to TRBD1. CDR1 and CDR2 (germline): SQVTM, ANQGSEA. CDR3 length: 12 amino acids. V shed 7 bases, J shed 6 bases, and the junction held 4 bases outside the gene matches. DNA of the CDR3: TGCAGCGGCGGACAGGGCGCCGGGGAGCTGTTTTTT. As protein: CSGGQGAGELFF.

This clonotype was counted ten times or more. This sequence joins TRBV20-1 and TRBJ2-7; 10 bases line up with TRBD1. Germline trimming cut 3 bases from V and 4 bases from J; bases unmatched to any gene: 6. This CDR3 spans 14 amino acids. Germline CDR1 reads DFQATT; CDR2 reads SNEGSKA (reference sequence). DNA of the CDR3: TGCAGTGCTAGCACCGACAGGGGGCAGTACGAGCAGTACTTC. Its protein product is CSASTDRGQYEQYF.

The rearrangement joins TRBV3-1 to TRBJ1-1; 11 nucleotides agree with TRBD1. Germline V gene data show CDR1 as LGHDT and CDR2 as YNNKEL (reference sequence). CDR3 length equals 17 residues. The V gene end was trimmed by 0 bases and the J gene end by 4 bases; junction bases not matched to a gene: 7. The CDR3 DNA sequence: TGTGCCAGCAGCCAAGATTTCGGGACAGGGGGTATCACTGAAGCTTTCTTT. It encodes CASSQDFGTGGITEAFF. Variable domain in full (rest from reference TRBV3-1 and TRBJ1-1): DTAVSQTPKYLVTQMGNDKSIKCEQNLGHDTMYWYKQDSKKFLKIMFSYNNKELIINETVPNRFSPKSPDKAHLNLHINSLELGDSAVYFCASSQDFGTGGITEAFFGQGTRLTVV.

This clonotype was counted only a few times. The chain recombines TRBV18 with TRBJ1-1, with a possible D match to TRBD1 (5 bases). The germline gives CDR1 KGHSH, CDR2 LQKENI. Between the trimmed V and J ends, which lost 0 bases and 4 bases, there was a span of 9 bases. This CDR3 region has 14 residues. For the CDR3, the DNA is TGTGCCAGCTCACCACCGGGGGTCGGCACTGAAGCTTTCTTT. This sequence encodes CASSPPGVGTEAFF.

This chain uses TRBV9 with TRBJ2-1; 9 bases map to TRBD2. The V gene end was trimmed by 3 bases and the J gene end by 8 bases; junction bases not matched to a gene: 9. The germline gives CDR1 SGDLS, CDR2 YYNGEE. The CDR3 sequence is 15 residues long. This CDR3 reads CASSAPPGLAYEQFF. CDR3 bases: TGTGCCAGCAGCGCCCCCCCGGGACTAGCCTATGAGCAGTTCTTC. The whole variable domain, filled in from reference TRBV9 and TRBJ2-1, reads DSGVTQTPKHLITATGQRVTLRCSPRSGDLSVYWYQQSLDQGLQFLIQYYNGEERAKGNILERFSAQQFPDLHSELNLSSLELGDSALYFCASSAPPGLAYEQFFGPGTRLTVL.

The CDR3: CASRPPGTVNTGELFF. In nucleotides, the CDR3 is TGTGCCAGCAGGCCCCCCGGGACAGTTAACACCGGGGAGCTGTTTTTT. The V call is TRBV7-2, the J call TRBJ2-2, with 7 bases matching TRBD1. The V gene end was trimmed by 6 bases and the J gene end by 2 bases; junction bases not matched to a gene: 9. The germline CDR1 and CDR2 sequences are SGHTA and FQGNSA. This CDR3 contains 16 residues.